This TCR beta chain is from a study of control samples from healthy donors and cancer patients. Assay used: immunoSEQ multiplex PCR; TCRdb lists only in-frame clones, some missing. The sample yields tens of thousands of clones, less than 90% seen once. Germline V gene sequence: CDR1 SGHRS, CDR2 YFSETQ. The CDR3 covers 17 residues. Germline trimming cut 4 bases from V and 0 bases from J; bases unmatched to any gene: 8. Sequencing was done on a sample of blood. The chain carries TRBV5-1 and TRBJ2-2, with 8 bases fitting TRBD1. This sequence was found in a woman in her seventies in good health. The CDR3 here is CASSPRQGPSNTGELFF. DNA of the CDR3: TGCGCCAGCAGCCCAAGACAGGGGCCGTCGAACACCGGGGAGCTGTTTTTT.